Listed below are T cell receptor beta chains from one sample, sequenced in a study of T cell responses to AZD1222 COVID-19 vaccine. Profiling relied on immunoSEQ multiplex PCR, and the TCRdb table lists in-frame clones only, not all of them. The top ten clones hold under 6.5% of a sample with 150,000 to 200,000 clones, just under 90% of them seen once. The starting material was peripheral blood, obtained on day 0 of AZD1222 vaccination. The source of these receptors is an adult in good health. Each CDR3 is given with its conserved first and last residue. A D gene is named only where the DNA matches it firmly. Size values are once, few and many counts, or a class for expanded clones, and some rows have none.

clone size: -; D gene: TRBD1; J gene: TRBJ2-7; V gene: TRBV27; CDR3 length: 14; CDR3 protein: CASSHRGLSYEQYF; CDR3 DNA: TGTGCCAGCAGTCACAGGGGCCTTTCCTACGAGCAGTACTTC
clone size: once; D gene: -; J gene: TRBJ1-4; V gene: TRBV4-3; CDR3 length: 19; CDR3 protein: CASSQEQGGVRGTNEKLFF; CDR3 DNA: TGCGCCAGCAGCCAAGAACAGGGTGGAGTAAGGGGGACTAATGAAAAACTGTTTTTT
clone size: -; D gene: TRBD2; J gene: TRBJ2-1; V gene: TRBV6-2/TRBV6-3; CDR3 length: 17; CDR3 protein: CASSRLAGGPSYNEQFF; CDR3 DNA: TGTGCCAGCAGTCGGCTAGCGGGAGGGCCCTCCTACAATGAGCAGTTCTTC
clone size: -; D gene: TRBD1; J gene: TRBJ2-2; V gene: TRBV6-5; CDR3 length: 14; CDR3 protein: CASRIDRASGELFF; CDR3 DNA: TGTGCCAGCAGGATAGACAGGGCCTCCGGGGAGCTGTTTTTT
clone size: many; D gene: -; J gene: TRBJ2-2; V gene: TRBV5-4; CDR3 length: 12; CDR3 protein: CASSPGSGELFF; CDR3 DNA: TGTGCCAGCAGCCCGGGATCCGGGGAGCTGTTTTTT
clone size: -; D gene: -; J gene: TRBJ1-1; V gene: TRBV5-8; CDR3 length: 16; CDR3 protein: CASSLGLGRSNTEAFF; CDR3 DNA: TGTGCCAGCAGCTTGGGACTCGGACGATCCAACACTGAAGCTTTCTTT
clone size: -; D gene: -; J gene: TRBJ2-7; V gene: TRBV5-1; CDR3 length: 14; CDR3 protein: CASSFRESSYEQYF; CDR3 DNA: TGCGCCAGCAGCTTCAGGGAGAGCTCCTACGAGCAGTACTTC
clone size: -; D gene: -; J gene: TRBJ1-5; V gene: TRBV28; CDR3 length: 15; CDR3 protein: CASSSPDRRNQPQHF; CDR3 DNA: TGTGCCAGCAGTTCCCCGGACAGACGCAATCAGCCCCAGCATTTT
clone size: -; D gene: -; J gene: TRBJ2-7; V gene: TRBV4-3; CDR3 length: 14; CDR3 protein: CASSQVTGPYEQYF; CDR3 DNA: TGCGCCAGCAGCCAAGTCACAGGTCCCTACGAGCAGTACTTC
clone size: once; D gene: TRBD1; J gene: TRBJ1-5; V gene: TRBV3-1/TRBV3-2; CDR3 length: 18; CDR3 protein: CASSQEGRGQALNQPQHF; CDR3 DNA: TGTGCCAGCAGCCAAGAAGGACGGGGACAGGCATTAAATCAGCCCCAGCATTTT
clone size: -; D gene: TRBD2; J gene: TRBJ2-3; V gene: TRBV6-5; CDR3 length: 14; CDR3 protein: CASIVGGSTDTQYF; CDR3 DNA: TGTGCCAGCATCGTGGGGGGGAGCACAGATACGCAGTATTTT
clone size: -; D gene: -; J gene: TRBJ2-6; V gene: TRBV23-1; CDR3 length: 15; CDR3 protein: CASSIWVSGANVLTF; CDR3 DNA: TGCGCCAGCAGTATATGGGTCTCTGGGGCCAACGTCCTGACTTTC
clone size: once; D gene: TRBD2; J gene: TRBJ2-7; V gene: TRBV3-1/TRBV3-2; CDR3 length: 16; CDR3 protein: CASSQVSSSGRYEQYF; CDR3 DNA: TGTGCCAGCAGCCAAGTTTCGTCGAGCGGGAGATACGAGCAGTACTTC
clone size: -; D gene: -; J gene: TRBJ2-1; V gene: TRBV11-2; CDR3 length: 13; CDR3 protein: CASSLGASNEQFF; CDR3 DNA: TGTGCCAGCAGCTTAGGTGCCTCTAATGAGCAGTTCTTC
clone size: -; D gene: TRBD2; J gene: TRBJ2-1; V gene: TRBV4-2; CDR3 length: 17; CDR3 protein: CASSQGGLAGVANEQFF; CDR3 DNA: TGTGCCAGCAGCCAAGGGGGACTAGCGGGAGTCGCCAATGAGCAGTTCTTC
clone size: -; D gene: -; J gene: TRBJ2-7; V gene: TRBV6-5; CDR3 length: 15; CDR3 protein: CASTRHWRAAYEQYF; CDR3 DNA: TGTGCCAGCACCCGTCATTGGAGGGCCGCCTACGAGCAGTACTTC
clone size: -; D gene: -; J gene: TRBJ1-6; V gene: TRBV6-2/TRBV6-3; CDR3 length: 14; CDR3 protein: CASSYSQPRVPLHF; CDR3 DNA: TGTGCCAGCAGTTACTCGCAGCCTCGGGTACCCCTCCACTTT
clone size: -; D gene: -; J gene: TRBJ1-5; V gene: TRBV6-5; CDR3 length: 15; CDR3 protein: CASNNPRQGNQPQHF; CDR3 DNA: TGTGCCAGCAACAACCCAAGACAGGGCAATCAGCCCCAGCATTTT
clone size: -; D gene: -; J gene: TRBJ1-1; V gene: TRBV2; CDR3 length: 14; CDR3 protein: CATKPTGQNTEAFF; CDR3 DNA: TGTGCCACCAAACCTACAGGACAGAACACTGAAGCTTTCTTT
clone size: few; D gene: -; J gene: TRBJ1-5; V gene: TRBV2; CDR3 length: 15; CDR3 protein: CASSETRSNNQPQHF; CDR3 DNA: TGTGCCAGCAGTGAAACACGCTCTAACAATCAGCCCCAGCATTTT
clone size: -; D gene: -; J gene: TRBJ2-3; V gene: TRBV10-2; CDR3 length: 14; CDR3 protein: CASTPGGPTDTQYF; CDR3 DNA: TGCGCCAGCACCCCCGGCGGGCCCACAGATACGCAGTATTTT
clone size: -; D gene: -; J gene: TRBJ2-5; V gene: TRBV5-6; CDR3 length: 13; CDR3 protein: CASSPGTGRTQYF; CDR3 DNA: TGTGCCAGCAGCCCCGGGACTGGGCGAACCCAGTACTTC
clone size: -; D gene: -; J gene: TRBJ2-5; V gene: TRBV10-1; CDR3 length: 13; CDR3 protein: CASSESTGGTQYF; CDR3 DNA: TGCGCCAGCAGTGAGTCGACCGGGGGGACCCAGTACTTC
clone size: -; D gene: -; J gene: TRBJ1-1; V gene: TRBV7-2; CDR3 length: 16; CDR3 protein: CASSTRSPGQGTEAFF; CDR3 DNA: TGTGCCAGCAGCACGAGATCGCCAGGGCAAGGCACTGAAGCTTTCTTT